This T cell receptor (beta chain) was profiled in a study of neurological immune-mediated disorders. There are many counts of this clonotype. Its specificity is unknown. Unsorted libraries were prepared from 2 million PBMCs that had been stored at -80 C. Over 170 million TCR-beta sequences from 15-18 subjects were obtained in each sequencing run. MiXCR was run by TCRdb on the 5' RACE reads, yielding one entry per CDR3 protein. The table records tens of thousands of distinct CDR3 sequences, around 2% of them present only once. Study findings and constraints: The absence of shared CDR3 amino acid sequences among expanded clones across subjects suggests private repertoires in all groups.

The specimen sequenced was PBMCs. The receptor was derived from a woman aged 40 to 55 with multiple sclerosis.

CDR3 loop: CASSPSRVEAFF. CDR3 DNA: TGTGCCAGCAGCCCTAGCAGGGTTGAAGCTTTCTTT. This rearrangement joins TRBV12-3 or TRBV12-4 to TRBJ1-1; maybe TRBD1 (5 bases). V lost 6 bases, J lost 7 bases, and 12 bases lay in between. The CDR3 has 12 residues.